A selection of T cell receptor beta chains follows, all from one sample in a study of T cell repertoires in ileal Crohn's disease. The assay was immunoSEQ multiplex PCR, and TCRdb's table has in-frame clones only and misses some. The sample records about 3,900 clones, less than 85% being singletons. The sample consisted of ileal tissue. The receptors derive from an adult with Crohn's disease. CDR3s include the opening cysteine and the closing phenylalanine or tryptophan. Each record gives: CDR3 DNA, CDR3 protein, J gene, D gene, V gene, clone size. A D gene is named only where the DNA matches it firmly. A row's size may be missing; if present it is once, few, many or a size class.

TGCGCCAGCAGCTCCGACAGGGGGATTGAAAAACTGTTTTTT CASSSDRGIEKLFF TRBJ1-4 TRBD1 TRBV5-1 .
TGTGCCAGCAGCTTAGATACAGGGCCCAATTCACCCCTCCACTTT CASSLDTGPNSPLHF TRBJ1-6 . TRBV11-2 .
TGTGCCAGCAGTAACCCAGGGGATACCGGGGAGCTGTTTTTT CASSNPGDTGELFF TRBJ2-2 . TRBV2 .
TGTGCCATCAGCCAGGATGCCAACACTGAAGCTTTCTTT CAISQDANTEAFF TRBJ1-1 . TRBV10-3 few
TGTGCCAGTAGAAAGACAGGGGAGGAACATGGCTACACCTTC CASRKTGEEHGYTF TRBJ1-2 TRBD1 TRBV19 .
TGTGCCAGCAGCCCAAATCAGGGGGCAAGCGAGCAGTACTTC CASSPNQGASEQYF TRBJ2-7 TRBD1 TRBV7-8 .
TGTGCCAGTAGGGGGTTGACTCAGCCCCAGCATTTT CASRGLTQPQHF TRBJ1-5 . TRBV2 .
TGTGCCAGCAGCTCGGATAACAGAGAACTTTACTATGGCTACACCTTC CASSSDNRELYYGYTF TRBJ1-2 . TRBV5-4 few
TGCGCCAGCAGTCACAGGGATTTCGACGAGCAGTACTTC CASSHRDFDEQYF TRBJ2-7 . TRBV4-3 once
TGTGCTAGCAGCCAAGCTTGGGGCCCCAGGGGCGAGCAGTACTTC CASSQAWGPRGEQYF TRBJ2-7 . TRBV14 .
TGCGCCAGCAGCTTGGCGGTAGGGGTGGACTATGGCTACACCTTC CASSLAVGVDYGYTF TRBJ1-2 . TRBV5-1 .
TGCGCCAGCAGCCAAGATCGTCAGCGGGGGGTCGGGCGGGAGACCCAGTACTTC CASSQDRQRGVGRETQYF TRBJ2-5 TRBD2 TRBV4-1 .
TGCGCCAGCAGCCAAATCGGGACTAGCGGGTTCGAGGAGACCCAGTACTTC CASSQIGTSGFEETQYF TRBJ2-5 TRBD2 TRBV4-3 .
TGCAGCGTACTGACAGGGCCCTATGGCTACACCTTC CSVLTGPYGYTF TRBJ1-2 TRBD1 TRBV29-1 few
TGCAGCGTTGAAAGGGGGTACGAGCAGTACTTC CSVERGYEQYF TRBJ2-7 . TRBV29-1 .
TGTGCCAGCCGACATACGGCAAATAGCAATCAGCCCCAGCATTTT CASRHTANSNQPQHF TRBJ1-5 . TRBV6-5 .